This passage covers 27 T cell receptor beta chains from one sample sequenced in a study of T-cell memory formation after mild COVID-19. A single record per CDR3 protein comes from TCRdb applying MiXCR to the 5' RACE reads. In the table there are around 250,000 distinct CDR3 sequences, around 15% of which are singletons. Sequences were obtained from PBMCs or a T cell subset sorted from them (not recorded which). The receptors were sampled from a man aged 18 to 29 who had mild COVID-19 (a few samples of this study predate the infection). Cell type and time point are not known.

V gene TRBV29-1 combines with J gene TRBJ2-2; D not certain. The CDR3 sequence is 12 residues long. Germline values: CDR1 SQVTM, CDR2 ANQGSEA. The V and J ends lost 4 bases and 1 base respectively, with 4 bases between them. CDR3 DNA: TGCAGCGTTGGACAGAACACCGGGGAGCTGTTTTTT. It translates to CSVGQNTGELFF.

This clonotype occurred a few times. This chain uses TRBV29-1 with TRBJ2-2; D is perhaps TRBD1 (6 bases). This CDR3 has 14 amino acids. Germline V CDR1 and CDR2: SQVTM, ANQGSEA. Deletions cut 7 bases from V and 7 bases from J, with 19 bases between. The CDR3 loop is CSASTGIRVGELFF. CDR3 nucleotide sequence: TGCAGCGCCTCGACAGGTATAAGAGTCGGGGAGCTGTTTTTT.

The chain recombines TRBV15 with TRBJ2-5; no reliable D call. The CDR3 is 13 amino acids. In germline, CDR1 is LNHNV, CDR2 YYDKDF (reference sequence). Trimming pared 0 bases from V and 13 bases from J, leaving 15 bases between. The CDR3 loop is CATSRDKALRMYF. DNA of the CDR3: TGTGCCACCAGCAGAGATAAAGCACTAAGAATGTACTTC.

This clonotype occurred a few times. V and J are TRBV29-1 and TRBJ1-1; no reliable D call. With 4 bases removed from V and 0 bases from J, the gap between germline ends came to 6 bases. The CDR3 loop spans 12 amino acids. CDR1 SQVTM and CDR2 ANQGSEA come from the germline V gene. The chain's CDR3 is CSVGTVNTEAFF. DNA of the CDR3: TGCAGCGTTGGAACGGTGAACACTGAAGCTTTCTTT.

This clonotype turned up a few times. The rearrangement links TRBV7-6 to TRBJ2-3; tentatively, D is TRBD1 (5 bases). Trimming shortened V by 3 bases and J by 5 bases, and 9 bases separated the two germline ends. Per the germline V gene, CDR1 is SGHVS and CDR2 is FNYEAQ. This CDR3 spans 13 amino acids. The CDR3 region has the DNA TGTGCCAGCAGCTTTGGGGCTCTAGATACGCAGTATTTT. Translated, it gives CASSFGALDTQYF.

The gene calls are TRBV6-2 or TRBV6-3 and TRBJ1-1, with D possibly TRBD1 on 5 matching bases. The germline gives CDR1 MNHEY, CDR2 SVGEGT. The V gene lost 2 bases and the J gene lost 1 base, with 11 bases spanning the gap. The CDR3 has 15 residues. The CDR3 sequence is CASSYQGRRNTEAFF. The DNA for the CDR3 is TGTGCCAGCAGTTACCAGGGACGGCGGAACACTGAAGCTTTCTTT.

This clonotype was recorded at least ten times. The chain links TRBV7-6 to TRBJ2-3; D is unresolved. CDR3 length: 14 amino acids. V was cut by 3 bases and J by 1 base, with 8 bases left in between. From germline, CDR1 is SGHVS and CDR2 FNYEAQ. In DNA form, the CDR3 reads TGTGCCAGCAGCTTGTTTGGGGGCACAGATACGCAGTATTTT. Its protein product is CASSLFGGTDTQYF.

This chain joins TRBV27 and TRBJ2-7; D is uncertain. There are 12 residues in the CDR3. The germline V gene encodes CDR1 MNHEY and CDR2 SMNVEV (reference sequence). Trimming cost V 4 bases and J 1 base, with 5 bases left between them. The CDR3 bases are TGTGCCAGCAGTTCCGCGTCCTACGAGCAGTACTTC. Its protein product is CASSSASYEQYF.

The chain joins TRBV5-4 to TRBJ1-2, with a weak D call TRBD1 (5 bases). The germline gives CDR1 SGHNT, CDR2 YYREEE (reference sequence). There are 12 residues in the CDR3. With 4 bases removed from V and 6 bases from J, the gap between germline ends came to 10 bases. The CDR3 coding sequence is TGTGCCAGCAGCCCAGAGACAGATGGCTACACCTTC. It encodes CASSPETDGYTF. The variable domain in full, completed from reference TRBV5-4 and TRBJ1-2, reads ETGVTQSPTHLIKTRGQQVTLRCSSQSGHNTVSWYQQALGQGPQFIFQYYREEENGRGNFPPRFSGLQFPNYSSELNVNALELDDSALYLCASSPETDGYTFGSGTRLTVV.

In DNA form, the CDR3 reads TGTGCCAGCAGTTTATGGGGGGCAGCCGGGGAGCTGTTTTTT. Translation: CASSLWGAAGELFF. J is TRBJ2-2 and V is TRBV12-3 or TRBV12-4; either TRBD1 or TRBD2 may supply D (6 bases each). The ends were cut back, 2 bases at V and 6 bases at J, with 10 bases in the middle. The CDR3 runs 14 residues.

The chain joins TRBV2 to TRBJ2-7; 8 bases align to TRBD1. J was trimmed by 3 bases and V by 4 bases; bases with no gene match: 5. From germline, CDR1 is SNHLY and CDR2 FYNNEI. The CDR3 has 14 residues. The CDR3: CASSVGTGYYEQYF. The CDR3 coding sequence is TGTGCCAGCAGTGTAGGGACAGGCTACTACGAGCAGTACTTC.

In this sample, this clonotype turned up many times. The V call is TRBV12-3 or TRBV12-4, the J call TRBJ1-5; D is unresolved. The CDR3 is 12 residues long. Trimming removed 1 base at V and 6 bases at J, with 4 bases between. In DNA form, the CDR3 reads TGTGCCAGCAGTTTAGTGGGTCAGCCCCAGCATTTT. Translated, it gives CASSLVGQPQHF.

The chain uses TRBV12-3 or TRBV12-4 and TRBJ1-1; tentatively, D is TRBD1 (6 bases). The CDR3 loop spans 12 amino acids. Trimming removed 6 bases at V and 7 bases at J, with 12 bases between. CDR3 in DNA: TGTGCCAGCAGCCCCGGACAGAGTGAAGCTTTCTTT. Protein: CASSPGQSEAFF.

This clonotype has just a few counts. V is TRBV10-3 and J is TRBJ2-5, with D hard to call. Germline assignment: CDR1 ENHRY and CDR2 SYGVKD. The CDR3 length is 12 residues. The V and J ends lost 0 bases and 4 bases respectively, with 3 bases between them. The CDR3 DNA reads TGTGCCATCAGTGAGTCGTCAGAGACCCAGTACTTC. As protein: CAISESSETQYF.

This clonotype was picked up a small number of times. J is TRBJ2-1 and V is TRBV5-1; D remains unclear. The CDR3 is 13 residues long. V shed 3 bases and J shed 8 bases, with 12 bases lying between them. Germline V gene sequence: CDR1 SGHRS, CDR2 YFSETQ. CDR3 loop: CASSSPTVYEQFF. CDR3 sequence (DNA): TGCGCCAGCAGCTCGCCAACAGTATATGAGCAGTTCTTC.

This clonotype was counted between two and nine times. This chain links TRBV5-1 with TRBJ2-7, with 9 bases lining up with TRBD2. The CDR3 runs to 14 residues. With V trimmed by 2 bases and J by 1 base, 1 base remained unmatched. Germline assignment: CDR1 SGHRS and CDR2 YFSETQ. The CDR3 loop reads CASSFSGGSYEQYF. The CDR3 DNA follows: TGCGCCAGCAGCTTCAGCGGGGGGTCCTACGAGCAGTACTTC.

This clonotype was found many times. The chain links TRBV6-5 to TRBJ2-5, with 11 bases identical to TRBD1. This CDR3 is 15 amino acids long. V gave up 2 bases and J gave up 5 bases; unmatched junction bases: 4. Germline V gene data show CDR1 as MNHEY and CDR2 as SVGAGI. CDR3 nucleotide sequence: TGTGCCAGCAGTTACGGTGGGACAGGGGGGGAGACCCAGTACTTC. Translation: CASSYGGTGGETQYF.

The chain carries TRBV20-1 and TRBJ1-6; 10 bases are shared with TRBD1. Germline-derived CDR1 and CDR2 are DFQATT and SNEGSKA (reference sequence). J was trimmed by 0 bases and V by 1 base; bases with no gene match: 6. There are 18 residues in the CDR3. The CDR3 sequence is CSARAGQGVSSYNSPLHF. CDR3 nucleotides: TGCAGTGCTAGAGCCGGACAGGGGGTGAGCTCCTATAATTCACCCCTCCACTTT.

This clonotype was seen a handful of times. CDR3 region: CASDWRGLYEQFF. CDR3 coding DNA: TGTGCCAGTGATTGGCGGGGTCTCTATGAGCAGTTCTTC. V and J are TRBV19 and TRBJ2-1; D possibly corresponds to TRBD2 (6 bases). The ends were cut back, 8 bases at V and 8 bases at J, with 16 bases in the middle. Germline values: CDR1 LNHDA, CDR2 SQIVND (reference sequence). The CDR3 contains 13 residues.

This clonotype was detected a few times. V gene TRBV28 combines with J gene TRBJ1-2, with 11 bases matching TRBD1. The CDR3 extends over 15 amino acids. Germline V gene lookup returns CDR1 MDHEN and CDR2 SYDVKM. V shed 6 bases and J 4 bases; nucleotides not matched to a gene: 7. The CDR3 DNA reads as TGTGCCAGCAGAACCGGGACAGGGGGAGCCTATGGCTACACCTTC. As protein: CASRTGTGGAYGYTF.

This clonotype was detected ten times or more. The chain joins TRBV7-2 to TRBJ2-5; D gene ambiguous. CDR1 SGHTA and CDR2 FQGNSA come from the germline V gene. The CDR3 length is 11 residues. V dropped 5 bases and J dropped 2 bases, with 3 bases sitting between them. CDR3 protein: CASSAQETQYF. CDR3 bases: TGTGCCAGCAGCGCGCAAGAGACCCAGTACTTC.

The V gene is TRBV5-6, the J gene TRBJ2-7, with a weak D call TRBD2 (5 bases). CDR1 is SGHDT and CDR2 is YYEEEE in the germline V gene. V shed 1 base and J shed 0 bases, with 14 bases lying between them. CDR3 size: 16 residues. The CDR3 spells CASSLKSGHRSYEQYF. The CDR3 nucleotides read TGTGCCAGCAGCTTGAAGAGCGGCCATCGCTCCTACGAGCAGTACTTC.

This chain uses TRBV14 with TRBJ2-7; D is unclear. The CDR3 totals 13 residues. The V gene lost 1 base and the J gene lost 6 bases, with 10 bases spanning the gap. The V gene's germline CDR1 is SGHDN and CDR2 FVKESK. CDR3: CASSQGRRSEQYV. CDR3 nucleotides: TGTGCCAGCAGCCAAGGTCGCAGGAGCGAGCAGTACGTC.

This clonotype has just a few counts. The chain recombines TRBV5-1 with TRBJ2-7, with D unresolved. Per the germline V gene, CDR1 is SGHRS and CDR2 is YFSETQ. V lost 3 bases, J lost 3 bases, and 10 bases lay in between. The CDR3 is 13 residues long. As DNA, the CDR3 is TGCGCCAGCAGCTCGTCGAACGGCTACGAGCAGTACTTC. It encodes CASSSSNGYEQYF.

The chain links TRBV7-9 to TRBJ1-5; D may be TRBD1 (5 bases). Looked up from germline, CDR1 is SEHNR and CDR2 is FQNEAQ (reference sequence). The ends were cut back, 5 bases at V and 5 bases at J, with 13 bases in the middle. The CDR3 extends over 14 amino acids. The DNA of the CDR3 is TGTGCCAGCAGCATCCAGGGCCAGCATCAGCCCCAGCATTTT. Protein: CASSIQGQHQPQHF.

This clonotype was counted only a few times. The rearrangement uses TRBV27 and TRBJ1-6; D ambiguous. The CDR3 runs to 12 residues. Germline loops: CDR1 MNHEY, CDR2 SMNVEV (reference sequence). Trimming removed 6 bases from V and 10 bases from J, with 10 bases in between. In nucleotides, the CDR3 is TGTGCCAGCAGCCGCGTGGGCTCACCCCTCCACTTT. Translating gives CASSRVGSPLHF.

The chain recombines TRBV29-1 with TRBJ1-5; TRBD1 might be the D (5 bases). Trimming took off 4 bases at V and 4 bases at J, with 11 bases between the two ends. CDR1 and CDR2 (germline): SQVTM, ANQGSEA. The CDR3 is 13 residues long. CDR3 sequence reads: CSVASGRNQPQHF. As DNA, the CDR3 is TGCAGCGTTGCTTCAGGGAGAAATCAGCCCCAGCATTTT.